The clone carrying this TCR beta chain was recorded once. After removal of 7 bases from V and 0 bases from J, the junction contained 9 bases not matched to a gene. Per the germline V gene, CDR1 is SQVTM and CDR2 is ANQGSEA. This CDR3 spans 15 amino acids. The sample belongs to a study of blood T cell repertoires in COVID-19. Study background: From the United States, Italy and Spain came samples of acute and convalescent COVID-19. Sources were T cells, B-cell-depleted T cells, or PBMCs; the material itself was cDNA or gDNA.

Study processing details: The assay estimated nucleated cells by amplifying reference gene primers. Sequencing was performed with immunoSEQ multiplex PCR; in TCRdb, only in-frame clones are kept and a portion is missing. V, J and clone size derive from that table, while D and trimming were established from the DNA sequence. The repertoire has around 140,000 clones, 88% of them found once; the top ten carry roughly 2.2%. This receptor was taken from a man between 70 and 80 years old with active COVID-19. The sample taken for sequencing was peripheral blood. The rearrangement links TRBV29-1 to TRBJ2-3; 8 bases match TRBD2. The CDR3 protein is CSARAGATSTDTQYF. The CDR3 DNA sequence: TGCAGCGCCAGAGCGGGAGCCACTAGCACAGATACGCAGTATTTT.